This entry is about one TCR beta chain. The antigen remains undetermined. This entry is derived from a study of cytomegalovirus exposure and HLA in healthy donors. PCR involved 60 Vbeta and 13 Jbeta primers. TCRdb's copy holds only in-frame clones and misses some; the assay was immunoSEQ multiplex PCR. The sample gives some 140,000 clones, 70% to 85% of which show up once; about 2% is in the top ten. Whole-study findings and limits: Most observed TCR sequences were rare, whereas some public TCRs were detected in many donors. Previously analyzed data showed that most TCR beta V segments were productive at a frequency of about 90% or about 30%. A highly shared variant cluster was judged a likely technical artifact. A later analysis linked around 17,000 TCR beta sequences to HLA alleles at 0.05 false discovery rate.

This CDR3 has 13 amino acids. Germline assignment: CDR1 KGHSH and CDR2 LQKENI. The ends lost 6 bases at V and 6 bases at J; junction bases unmatched: 6. The source is a man younger than 40 in good health and CMV-seronegative. The rearrangement joins TRBV18 to TRBJ1-1; the match to TRBD1 covers 8 bases. Sequenced input: PBMCs. CDR3: CASSPKTGAEAFF. CDR3 sequence (DNA): TGTGCCAGCTCCCCTAAGACAGGGGCTGAAGCTTTCTTT. Full variable domain (remainder filled in from reference TRBV18 and TRBJ1-1): NAGVMQNPRHLVRRRGQEARLRCSPMKGHSHVYWYRQLPEEGLKFMVYLQKENIIDESGMPKERFSAEFPKEGPSILRIQQVVRGDSAAYFCASSPKTGAEAFFGQGTRLTVV.